This T cell receptor beta chain is from a study of blood T cells in healthy people across ages. Together with a sample-barcoded 5' primer, a J-beta primer mix was included in a second PCR lasting about 7 to 11 cycles. TCRdb ran MiXCR on the 5' RACE reads and lists one entry per CDR3 protein. The top ten hold around 41% of the sample, which has roughly 720,000 distinct CDR3 sequences, 40% to 65% seen once. The CDR3 has 16 amino acids. Germline trimming cut 0 bases from V and 1 base from J; bases unmatched to any gene: 7. Looked up from germline, CDR1 is DFQATT and CDR2 is SNEGSKA (reference sequence). Each sample used at least 6 million PBMCs.

Sequenced: blood. The TCR originated in a man older than 75 in good health. V usage is TRBV20-1 and J usage is TRBJ2-3, with 7 bases that match TRBD2. CDR3 coding DNA: TGCAGTGCTAGAGATCCAGTAGCGGGTGGCACAGATACGCAGTATTTT. This gives the protein CSARDPVAGGTDTQYF.